What follows are 28 T cell receptor beta chains derived from one specimen sequenced in a study of T cell repertoires in cytomegalovirus infection. Via MiXCR, TCRdb re-called the reads, giving one row per CDR3 protein. The sample holds approximately 250,000 distinct CDR3 sequences; 6% to 8% are singletons and the top ten take around 6.5%. Sequences were obtained from PBMCs. Every receptor here comes from a human donor in good health (CMV status not recorded). Some clones in this sample may be carry-over from other donors' samples.

This clonotype was observed many times. V and J are TRBV28 and TRBJ2-7; D remains unclear. V was cut by 3 bases and J by 4 bases, with 4 bases left in between. The CDR3 extends over 11 amino acids. The V gene's germline CDR1 is MDHEN and CDR2 SYDVKM. This chain's CDR3 is CASSFVYEQYF. The CDR3 DNA follows: TGTGCCAGCAGTTTTGTTTACGAGCAGTACTTC.

This clonotype was seen repeatedly, ten times or more. The V gene is TRBV29-1, the J gene TRBJ1-1, with D possibly being TRBD1 (6 bases). The CDR3 is 14 amino acids. In germline, CDR1 is SQVTM, CDR2 ANQGSEA. The V and J ends lost 5 bases and 1 base respectively, with 14 bases between them. DNA of the CDR3: TGCAGCGTTTTCGACGCGGGGGCGAACACTGAAGCTTTCTTT. It encodes CSVFDAGANTEAFF.

This clonotype was found many times. J is TRBJ1-5 and V is TRBV20-1; 7 bases are a match to TRBD1. After removal of 0 bases from V and 6 bases from J, the junction contained 5 bases not matched to a gene. CDR3 size: 14 residues. Germline CDR1 is DFQATT and CDR2 is SNEGSKA (reference sequence). For the CDR3, the DNA is TGCAGTGCTAGAGACAGGGGGTCGCGTCAGCCCCAGCATTTT. The encoded protein is CSARDRGSRQPQHF.

This clonotype was recorded many times. The chain uses TRBV11-2 and TRBJ2-1; 9 positions agree with TRBD1. J lost 7 bases, V lost 4 bases, and 5 bases had no gene match. CDR1 SGHAT and CDR2 FQNNGV come from the germline V gene. The length of the CDR3 is 14 residues. CDR3 in amino acids: CASSSGQGKNEQFF. The CDR3 DNA reads TGTGCCAGCAGCTCGGGACAGGGAAAGAATGAGCAGTTCTTC. Full variable domain (outside the CDR3, taken from reference TRBV11-2 and TRBJ2-1): EAGVAQSPRYKIIEKRQSVAFWCNPISGHATLYWYQQILGQGPKLLIQFQNNGVVDDSQLPKDRFSAERLKGVDSTLKIQPAKLEDSAVYLCASSSGQGKNEQFFGPGTRLTVL.

This chain's CDR3 is CASSFGSGGALETQYF. The CDR3 bases are TGTGCCAGCAGCTTCGGGAGCGGGGGGGCCTTGGAGACCCAGTACTTC. The chain employs TRBV13 and TRBJ2-5; 10 bases line up with TRBD2. In germline, CDR1 is PRHDT, CDR2 FYEKMQ (reference sequence). The V gene end was trimmed by 3 bases and the J gene end by 5 bases; junction bases not matched to a gene: 9. The CDR3 consists of 16 residues.

This clonotype was seen repeatedly, ten times or more. The chain couples TRBV7-2 to TRBJ2-1; no firm D call. Trimming cost V 1 base and J 6 bases, with 19 bases left between them. Germline V gene lookup returns CDR1 SGHTA and CDR2 FQGNSA. CDR3 size: 17 residues. CDR3 sequence reads: CASSLDLWTGPSNEQFF. The CDR3 DNA sequence: TGTGCCAGCAGCTTAGACTTATGGACGGGCCCGAGCAATGAGCAGTTCTTC.

The sample holds many counts of this clonotype. J is TRBJ2-5 and V is TRBV5-5, with D perhaps matching TRBD1 (8 bases). Germline V CDR1 and CDR2: SGHKS, YYEKEE (reference sequence). This CDR3 has 19 residues. With 4 bases removed from V and 5 bases from J, the gap between germline ends came to 30 bases. The CDR3 DNA sequence: TGTGCCAGCAGCCTCGGGAGTTGGAGGACAGGGACTATGATGGAGACCCAGTACTTC. The encoded protein is CASSLGSWRTGTMMETQYF.

This clonotype appeared a few times. The chain combines TRBV14 with TRBJ1-2; the D gene is possibly TRBD1 (6 bases). V shed 0 bases and J shed 9 bases, with 14 bases lying between them. From germline, CDR1 is SGHDN and CDR2 FVKESK. This CDR3 is 14 amino acids long. The CDR3 spells CASSQDFRGSRYTF. The CDR3 DNA follows: TGTGCCAGCAGCCAAGATTTCAGGGGTTCTCGCTACACCTTC.

This clonotype has ten or more counts. This sequence joins TRBV10-3 and TRBJ1-1, with TRBD1 as a possible D gene (6 bases). CDR1 and CDR2 (germline): ENHRY, SYGVKD. Trimming took 6 bases from V and 3 from J, leaving 8 bases between them. The CDR3 consists of 12 residues. CDR3 DNA sequence: TGTGCCATCAGAAGGGGGGACACTGAAGCTTTCTTT. This sequence encodes CAIRRGDTEAFF.

V and J are TRBV4-1 and TRBJ1-5; no firm D call. From germline, CDR1 is MGHRA and CDR2 YSYEKL. This CDR3 is built from 15 residues. V shed 1 base and J shed 4 bases, with 11 bases lying between them. The CDR3: CASSQAPHGNQPQHF. Here the CDR3 DNA reads TGCGCCAGCAGCCAAGCCCCCCATGGGAATCAGCCCCAGCATTTT.

This clonotype was recorded at least ten times. The chain employs TRBV5-1 and TRBJ1-3; D remains ambiguous. CDR3 length equals 17 residues. The V gene's germline CDR1 is SGHRS and CDR2 YFSETQ. Trimming left V 1 base short and J 2 bases short, with 16 bases between. The CDR3 spells CASSLMATQRAGNTIYF. The CDR3 region has the DNA TGCGCCAGCAGCTTGATGGCAACTCAGAGGGCTGGAAACACCATATATTTT.

This clonotype was seen at least ten times. The rearrangement uses TRBV7-3 and TRBJ1-1, with a weak D call TRBD1 (6 bases). Germline V gene lookup returns CDR1 SGHTA and CDR2 FQGTGA. V dropped 4 bases and J dropped 9 bases, with 15 bases sitting between them. The length of the CDR3 is 13 residues. CDR3 sequence reads: CASSSGQKTQAFF. CDR3 sequence (DNA): TGTGCCAGCAGCTCCGGACAGAAAACCCAAGCTTTCTTT.

There are a few counts of this clonotype. The V gene is TRBV4-2, the J gene TRBJ2-7, with D unresolved. The germline V and J ends were trimmed by 4 bases and 0 bases, with 19 bases remaining between them. This CDR3 is 17 amino acids long. Germline CDR1 and CDR2: LGHNA and YNFKEQ. As DNA, the CDR3 is TGTGCCAGCAGCCTTTATTTGTCACACCGGAGCTCCTACGAGCAGTACTTC. Translation: CASSLYLSHRSSYEQYF.

This clonotype was recorded many times. The chain has TRBV15 and TRBJ2-7; D is possibly TRBD2 (5 bases). Between the trimmed V and J ends, which lost 0 bases and 6 bases, there was a span of 18 bases. CDR3 length equals 16 residues. The V gene's germline CDR1 is LNHNV and CDR2 YYDKDF (reference sequence). The CDR3 reads CATSRDPNSLAVEQYF. The CDR3 coding sequence is TGTGCCACCAGCAGAGATCCGAACTCCCTAGCCGTCGAGCAGTACTTC.

This clonotype showed up many times. The chain joins TRBV7-2 to TRBJ1-5; D is ambiguous. Trimming cost V 5 bases and J 4 bases, with 9 bases left between them. The CDR3 totals 13 residues. Germline lookup yields CDR1 SGHTA and CDR2 FQGNSA. CDR3 sequence: CASSLVTNQPQHF. In DNA, the CDR3 is TGTGCCAGCAGCCTCGTGACGAATCAGCCCCAGCATTTT.

This clonotype was seen repeatedly, ten times or more. The chain joins TRBV7-2 to TRBJ2-7, with D hard to call. Germline V gene data show CDR1 as SGHTA and CDR2 as FQGNSA. V was pared by 2 bases and J by 6 bases, with 8 bases between. The CDR3 covers 12 residues. For the CDR3, the DNA is TGTGCCAGCAGCTTAAATTCGGCCGAGCAGTACTTC. It translates to CASSLNSAEQYF.

The chain recombines TRBV28 with TRBJ1-5, with 7 nucleotides matching TRBD1. With V trimmed by 3 bases and J by 6 bases, 8 bases remained unmatched. Germline V gene sequence: CDR1 MDHEN, CDR2 SYDVKM. This CDR3 region has 15 residues. CDR3 residues: CASSFVRGSGQPQHF. The DNA for the CDR3 is TGTGCCAGCAGTTTTGTCAGGGGGTCGGGTCAGCCCCAGCATTTT.

The sample holds many counts of this clonotype. The chain uses TRBV14 and TRBJ1-6; D perhaps matches TRBD1 (6 bases). Germline V gives CDR1 SGHDN, CDR2 FVKESK. V was shortened by 6 bases and J by 6 bases, with 15 bases between the two germline ends. The CDR3 consists of 15 residues. The chain's CDR3 is CASRDTGFGNSPLHF. CDR3 DNA: TGTGCCAGCAGGGATACAGGGTTCGGTAATTCACCCCTCCACTTT.

This clonotype was counted ten times or more. The chain combines TRBV7-2 with TRBJ1-5; D unresolved. CDR3 size: 15 residues. The germline V gene encodes CDR1 SGHTA and CDR2 FQGNSA. V lost 1 base, J lost 0 bases, and 7 bases lay in between. The CDR3: CASSLEPGSNQPQHF. For the CDR3, the DNA is TGTGCCAGCAGCTTAGAGCCCGGTAGCAATCAGCCCCAGCATTTT.

This clonotype was detected many times. This rearrangement joins TRBV7-2 to TRBJ1-1, with D possibly matching TRBD1 (5 bases). Trimming left V 4 bases short and J 4 bases short, with 16 bases between. Germline assignment: CDR1 SGHTA and CDR2 FQGNSA. CDR3 length: 15 residues. Written as DNA, the CDR3 is TGTGCCAGCAGCTCTATACTGGGGGTGAGCACTGAAGCTTTCTTT. This codes for CASSSILGVSTEAFF.

The sample holds many counts of this clonotype. The chain is built from TRBV5-1 and TRBJ1-2; D possibly corresponds to TRBD1 (5 bases). The CDR3 is 14 amino acids. Trimming removed 4 bases at V and 4 bases at J, with 14 bases between. Germline V gene data show CDR1 as SGHRS and CDR2 as YFSETQ. For the CDR3, the DNA is TGCGCCAGCAGCGGGGCAGGATCGATCTATGGCTACACCTTC. Encoded protein: CASSGAGSIYGYTF.

There are many counts of this clonotype. The V and J genes are TRBV4-3 and TRBJ1-4; 7 positions agree with TRBD1. CDR1 is LGHNA and CDR2 is YSLEER in the germline V gene. The ends lost 1 base at V and 7 bases at J; junction bases unmatched: 6. This CDR3 comprises 15 residues. The CDR3 protein is CASSQATGVTEKLFF. The CDR3 nucleotides read TGCGCCAGCAGCCAAGCCACAGGGGTAACTGAAAAACTGTTTTTT.

The table lists this clonotype with many counts. The DNA for the CDR3 is TGTGCCAGCAGCTCCCCACTAGCGGGGGGGCTTGAAGAGACCCAGTACTTC. Its protein is CASSSPLAGGLEETQYF. The chain has TRBV7-6 and TRBJ2-5, with 13 bases aligning to TRBD2. V lost 4 bases, J lost 3 bases, and 8 bases stayed unmatched. In germline, CDR1 is SGHVS, CDR2 FNYEAQ. The CDR3 has 17 residues. The complete variable domain, with remaining parts taken from reference TRBV7-6 and TRBJ2-5, reads GAGVSQSPRYKVTKRGQDVALRCDPISGHVSLYWYRQALGQGPEFLTYFNYEAQQDKSGLPNDRFSAERPEGSISTLTIQRTEQRDSAMYRCASSSPLAGGLEETQYFGPGTRLLVL.

This clonotype was found many times. V usage is TRBV18 and J usage is TRBJ1-1; D may be TRBD1 (5 bases). Looked up from germline, CDR1 is KGHSH and CDR2 is LQKENI. Between the trimmed V and J ends, which lost 6 bases and 11 bases, there was a span of 13 bases. CDR3 length: 11 amino acids. The CDR3 reads CASSTWGMAFF. CDR3 bases: TGTGCCAGCTCCACCTGGGGGATGGCTTTCTTT.

A word on this clonotype: A read error may explain this, as a much larger clone is one base away. The chain joins TRBV15 to TRBJ1-4; D remains ambiguous. The CDR3 sequence is 15 residues long. Germline CDR1 and CDR2: LNHNV and YYDKDF (reference sequence). CDR3 protein: CATSRDPLTKEKLFF. In nucleotides, the CDR3 is TGTGCCACCAGCAGAGATCCGCTGACTAAAGAAAAACTGTTTTTT.

This clonotype showed up many times. The rearrangement uses TRBV20-1 and TRBJ1-2, with D possibly TRBD1 on 5 matching bases. This CDR3 is built from 14 residues. The V gene's germline CDR1 is DFQATT and CDR2 SNEGSKA (reference sequence). V shed 3 bases and J shed 5 bases, with 16 bases lying between them. The CDR3 coding sequence is TGCAGTGCTAGGGGACCCGTGAACATATATGGCTACACCTTC. Protein sequence: CSARGPVNIYGYTF.

This clonotype has ten or more counts. The rearrangement joins TRBV28 to TRBJ1-5; D remains ambiguous. With 4 bases removed from V and 0 bases from J, the gap between germline ends came to 7 bases. The CDR3 sequence is 14 residues long. The germline V gene encodes CDR1 MDHEN and CDR2 SYDVKM. The CDR3 DNA sequence: TGTGCCAGCAGTTGGATCAGTAGCAATCAGCCCCAGCATTTT. Encoded protein: CASSWISSNQPQHF.

The genes are TRBV20-1 and TRBJ2-5; 10 nucleotides agree with TRBD1. V trimming: 5 bases; J trimming: 3 bases; junction bases outside the gene matches: 3. CDR3 length: 13 amino acids. Germline V gives CDR1 DFQATT, CDR2 SNEGSKA (reference sequence). CDR3 in DNA: TGCAGTGCTGGGACAGGGGTGAAAGAGACCCAGTACTTC. Its protein is CSAGTGVKETQYF.